This T cell receptor beta chain was documented in a study of early T cells in non-severe SARS-CoV-2 infection. About the research overall: Sequencing of unsorted whole blood was done on bulk RNA, leaving chains unpaired.

The table lists this clonotype with many counts. Its antigen is as yet unknown. The CDR3 has 14 amino acids. Germline assignment: CDR1 LGHDT and CDR2 YNNKEL (reference sequence). V was trimmed by 1 base and J by 5 bases, leaving 11 bases between them. Tagging with unique molecular identifiers was applied to individual cDNA molecules. TCRdb reprocessed the 5' RACE reads with MiXCR, giving one entry per CDR3 protein. The sample consists of around 83,000 distinct CDR3 sequences, approximately 12% of them appearing once. Overall study results and limits: VDJdb matching skewed toward anti-spike CD8 responses, missing private and CD4 specificities.

Sequencing used whole blood, obtained at baseline. The origin of this receptor is an adult who was a healthcare worker with PCR-confirmed SARS-CoV-2 infection or an uninfected control (not recorded which). The chain recombines TRBV3-1 with TRBJ1-2, with D maybe TRBD1 (6 bases). CDR3 loop: CASSQAGAPYGYTF. DNA for the CDR3: TGTGCCAGCAGCCAAGCAGGGGCTCCATATGGCTACACCTTC.